This is a list of T cell receptor beta chains from one sample in a study of vaccination and CD4 T cells after COVID-19. MiXCR, applied by TCRdb to the PCR reads, yields one record per CDR3 protein. In the table there are fewer than 20,000 distinct CDR3 sequences, 30% to 40% of which are singletons. Antigen specificity for these receptors is unknown. The specimen comprised CD4+ T cells from blood, cultured in vitro, sampled before SARS-CoV-2 vaccination. Receptors originate from a human donor who had recovered from COVID-19. Both conserved end residues are part of each CDR3. The D gene is left open where the match is weak. Size tells how often a clone was seen (once, few, many) or the class of an expanded clone, and some rows leave it out.

>NA|TRBJ1-3|TRBV7-9|NA
TGTGCCAGCAGCGCAGAAAGGACCGCCACTCGCGGAAACACCATATATTTT
CASSAERTATRGNTIYF
>NA|TRBJ2-7|TRBV7-9|few
TGTGCCAGCAGCTTATCCTACGAGCAGTACTTC
CASSLSYEQYF
>NA|TRBJ2-3|TRBV20-1|few
TGCAGTGCTAGGGTTCGGACCTCCACAGATACGCAGTATTTT
CSARVRTSTDTQYF
>NA|TRBJ1-5|TRBV7-8|few
TGTGCCAGCAGCTTAGGGGACACGGGAGGGGTCGATCAGCCCCAGCATTTT
CASSLGDTGGVDQPQHF
>TRBD1|TRBJ2-5|TRBV6-2/TRBV6-3|NA
TGTGCCAGCAGTTACGGTCTGGACAGGGGGGCAGAGACCCAGTACTTC
CASSYGLDRGAETQYF
>TRBD2|TRBJ2-3|TRBV7-9|few
TGTGCCAGCAGCTTCGGGACTAGCGGGGGGGCTGTCACAGATACGCAGTATTTT
CASSFGTSGGAVTDTQYF
>NA|TRBJ1-1|TRBV24-1|few
TGTGCCACCAGTGATTCGGATGAAGCTTTCTTT
CATSDSDEAFF
>NA|TRBJ1-5|TRBV11-2|NA
TGTGCCAGCAGCTTAGTTGCAGGGCAGAGTCAGCCCCAGCATTTT
CASSLVAGQSQPQHF
>NA|TRBJ2-2|TRBV24-1|NA
TGTGCCACCAGTGAGACAGGCCCCGGGGAGCTGTTTTTT
CATSETGPGELFF
>NA|TRBJ2-3|TRBV7-6|few
TGTGCCAGCAGCTTGGGGGCTGGTGGAGACACAGATACGCAGTATTTT
CASSLGAGGDTDTQYF
>TRBD1|TRBJ1-6|TRBV7-2|NA
TGTGCCAGCAGCTCGGAGACAGGGGGCTTGGGTCCACCCCTCCACTTT
CASSSETGGLGPPLHF
>NA|TRBJ2-7|TRBV19|NA
TGTGCCAGTAGTCAACAGGGAAAGAGCGAGCAGTACTTC
CASSQQGKSEQYF
>NA|TRBJ1-3|TRBV6-1|NA
TGTGCCAGCAGTGACCGTCGAGGGAGGAACACCATATATTTT
CASSDRRGRNTIYF
>NA|TRBJ1-1|TRBV7-2|few
TGTGCCAGCAGCTCTTTGGCGGTGGACACTGAAGCTTTCTTT
CASSSLAVDTEAFF
>TRBD2|TRBJ2-1|TRBV6-5|once
TGTGCCAGCAGTTACCCTAGCGGGGACAATGAGCAGTTCTTC
CASSYPSGDNEQFF
>TRBD1|TRBJ1-3|TRBV7-9|NA
TGTGCCAGCAGCTTAGATCGGGACAGGGGGTCCTCTGGAAACACCATATATTTT
CASSLDRDRGSSGNTIYF
>NA|TRBJ2-7|TRBV6-1|few
TGTGCCAGCACCCGGGCCAAAGGACCCTACGAGCAGTACTTC
CASTRAKGPYEQYF
>NA|TRBJ2-1|TRBV7-2|NA
TGTGCCAGCAGCTCGACCTGGAGCTCCTACAATGAGCAGTTCTTC
CASSSTWSSYNEQFF
>NA|TRBJ2-5|TRBV12-3/TRBV12-4|NA
TGTGCCAGCAGACCAACAGGAGCGGAGACCCAGTACTTC
CASRPTGAETQYF
>TRBD2|TRBJ2-2|TRBV27|few
TGTGCCAGCAGTCCAGCCGGGACTAGCGGTTTCGTCCGCGGGGAGCTGTTTTTT
CASSPAGTSGFVRGELFF
>NA|TRBJ1-1|TRBV6-5|few
TGTGCCAGCAGTTACGGCCCCGAGGACACTGAAGCTTTCTTT
CASSYGPEDTEAFF
>NA|TRBJ1-4|TRBV19|NA
TGTGCCAGTAGTACCTCAAGGGGTCGGGAAAAACTGTTTTTT
CASSTSRGREKLFF